These 3 T cell receptor beta chains came from one sample sequenced in a study of T-cell memory formation after mild COVID-19. MiXCR was run by TCRdb on the 5' RACE reads, yielding one entry per CDR3 protein. The repertoire holds over 150,000 distinct CDR3 sequences, roughly 18% seen once, with 3% to 4.5% in the top ten. Source material: PBMCs or a T cell subset sorted from them (not recorded which). The source of these receptors is a man between 18 and 35 years old who had mild COVID-19 (a few samples of this study predate the infection). Cell type and time point are not known.

This clonotype came up a few times. The chain carries TRBV30 and TRBJ2-7; no firm D call. Germline V gene lookup returns CDR1 GTSNPN and CDR2 SVGIG (reference sequence). The CDR3 has 11 amino acids. With 0 bases removed from V and 3 bases from J, the gap between germline ends came to 3 bases. The CDR3 region is CAWSVFYEQYF. The CDR3 bases are TGTGCCTGGAGTGTATTCTACGAGCAGTACTTC. The full variable domain, completed using reference TRBV30 and TRBJ2-7, is SQTIHQWPATLVQPVGSPLSLECTVEGTSNPNLYWYRQAAGRGLQLLFYSVGIGQISSEVPQNLSASRPQDRQFILSSKKLLLSDSGFYLCAWSVFYEQYFGPGTRLTVT.

This clonotype was recorded at least ten times. The chain joins TRBV7-2 to TRBJ2-1; 12 nucleotides agree with TRBD2. V lost 6 bases and J lost 4; bases outside the gene matches: 4. The CDR3 consists of 15 residues. Looked up from germline, CDR1 is SGHTA and CDR2 is FQGNSA. CDR3 region: CASSPTSGGYNEQFF. The CDR3 DNA follows: TGTGCCAGCAGTCCGACTAGCGGGGGATACAATGAGCAGTTCTTC.

This clonotype was counted between two and nine times. The chain employs TRBV29-1 and TRBJ2-7; 7 bases agree with TRBD2. Germline trimming cut 0 bases from V and 6 bases from J; bases unmatched to any gene: 14. Germline CDR1 reads SQVTM; CDR2 reads ANQGSEA. The CDR3 spans 16 residues. The CDR3 nucleotides read TGCAGCGTTGAAGAAACAGCCGGACTAGACCCAGTCGAGCAGTACTTC. It specifies CSVEETAGLDPVEQYF.